This TCR beta chain originates from a study of blood T cell repertoires in COVID-19. On the study more broadly: The origin of the acute and convalescent COVID-19 samples was the United States, Italy and Spain. T cells, B-cell-depleted T cells, or PBMCs provided the cDNA or gDNA that served as material.

In the source study's methods: Estimation of nucleated cell counts was performed using reference gene primer amplification. TCRdb's table, derived via immunoSEQ multiplex PCR, lists solely in-frame clones and lacks some. For V, J and clone size, that table is used; D and trimming come from the DNA. Here the sample spans 25,000 to 40,000 clones, 88% being singletons. The trim removed 2 bases at V and 0 bases at J, leaving 3 bases unmatched. This CDR3 is 15 amino acids long. Per germline, CDR1 SGHNT and CDR2 YYREEE (reference sequence). The sequence derives from a human donor with active COVID-19. The donor label of this sample is uncertain. The chain recombines TRBV5-4 with TRBJ2-3; 7 bases line up with TRBD1. Sequenced sample: peripheral blood. CDR3 nucleotide sequence: TGTGCCAGCAGCTTAGAGGGACAGAGCACAGATACGCAGTATTTT. Amino acids: CASSLEGQSTDTQYF.